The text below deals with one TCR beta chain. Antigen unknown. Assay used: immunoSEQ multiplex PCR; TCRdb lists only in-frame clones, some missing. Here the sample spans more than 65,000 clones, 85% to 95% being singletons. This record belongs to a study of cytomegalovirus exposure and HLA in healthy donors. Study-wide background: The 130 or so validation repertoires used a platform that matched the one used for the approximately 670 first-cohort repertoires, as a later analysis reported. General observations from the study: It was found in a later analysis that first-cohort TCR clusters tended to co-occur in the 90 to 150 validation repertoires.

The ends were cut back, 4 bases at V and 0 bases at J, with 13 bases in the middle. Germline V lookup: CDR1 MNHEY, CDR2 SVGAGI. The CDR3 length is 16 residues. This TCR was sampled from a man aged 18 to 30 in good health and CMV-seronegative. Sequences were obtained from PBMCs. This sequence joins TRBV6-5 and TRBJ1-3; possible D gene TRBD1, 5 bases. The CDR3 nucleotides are TGTGCCAGCAGTTGGGGCGGGACGAGCTCTGGAAACACCATATATTTT. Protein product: CASSWGGTSSGNTIYF.